These T cell receptor beta chains were read from a single sample in a study of cytomegalovirus exposure and HLA in healthy donors. The repertoire was sequenced with immunoSEQ multiplex PCR; TCRdb's copy has only in-frame clones and lacks some. Among roughly 170,000 clones listed, more than 70% were seen once. Sequencing was carried out using PBMCs. These receptors all stem from a girl aged 10 to 17 in good health and CMV-seronegative. Each CDR3 is given with its conserved first and last residue. Fields, in order: V gene, J gene, D gene, clone size, CDR3 protein, CDR3 DNA. D genes are given only for firm matches. Part of the rows lack a size; the others show once, few, many or a class for expanded clones.

TRBV30	TRBJ2-3	NA	NA	CAWSVLLTDTQYF	TGTGCCTGGAGTGTACTACTCACAGATACGCAGTATTTT
TRBV29-1	TRBJ1-2	TRBD1	NA	CSVDDEGQNYGYTF	TGCAGCGTTGATGATGAGGGACAGAACTATGGCTACACCTTC
TRBV9	TRBJ1-1	TRBD1	NA	CASSVGVRGLQNTEAFF	TGTGCCAGCAGCGTAGGAGTCAGGGGGCTCCAGAACACTGAAGCTTTCTTT
TRBV7-8	TRBJ2-7	TRBD2	NA	CASSLVILAGPAYEQYF	TGTGCCAGCAGCTTAGTAATTCTAGCGGGGCCGGCCTACGAGCAGTACTTC
TRBV5-1	TRBJ2-7	NA	NA	CASSLAPQFYEQYF	TGCGCCAGCAGCTTGGCCCCCCAGTTCTACGAGCAGTACTTC
TRBV19	TRBJ1-1	NA	NA	CASSIYKTGNTEAFF	TGTGCCAGTAGTATCTACAAAACAGGGAACACTGAAGCTTTCTTT
TRBV7-9	TRBJ1-4	NA	few	CASSFGQSREKLFF	TGTGCCAGCAGCTTTGGGCAGTCCAGGGAAAAACTGTTTTTT
TRBV2	TRBJ1-5	NA	NA	CASSEALPGEQPQHF	TGTGCCAGCAGTGAAGCGCTTCCAGGGGAGCAGCCCCAGCATTTT
TRBV5-4	TRBJ1-4	TRBD1	NA	CASSSATDRGNEKLFF	TGTGCCAGCAGCTCCGCTACCGACAGGGGTAATGAAAAACTGTTTTTT
TRBV4-1	TRBJ1-2	NA	NA	CASSQDHGGAYGYTF	TGCGCCAGCAGCCAGGATCACGGGGGGGCATATGGCTACACCTTC
TRBV10-1	TRBJ2-3	NA	NA	CASSARVSGTDTQYF	TGCGCCAGCAGTGCCCGGGTCTCGGGGACAGATACGCAGTATTTT
TRBV29-1	TRBJ1-1	NA	NA	CSPKQLTEAFF	TGCAGCCCGAAGCAACTCACTGAAGCTTTCTTT
TRBV10-3	TRBJ2-5	TRBD1	NA	CAISEDRAGETQYF	TGTGCCATCAGTGAGGACAGGGCCGGAGAGACCCAGTACTTC
TRBV12-2	TRBJ1-1	NA	NA	CASRPKPQGLGNIEAFF	TGTGCAAGTCGCCCCAAGCCACAGGGGTTGGGGAACATTGAAGCTTTCTTT
TRBV5-1	TRBJ1-5	TRBD1	NA	CASSRKTGDSNQPQHF	TGCGCCAGCAGCAGAAAGACAGGGGATAGCAATCAGCCCCAGCATTTT
TRBV4-1	TRBJ2-7	NA	NA	CASSQIGLVTGEQYF	TGCGCCAGCAGCCAGATAGGCCTAGTCACGGGCGAGCAGTACTTC
TRBV10-3	TRBJ1-4	TRBD1	NA	CAISRQGPSTNEKLFF	TGTGCCATCAGCCGACAGGGTCCCTCAACTAATGAAAAACTGTTTTTT
TRBV19	TRBJ2-2	NA	NA	CASSILTGELFF	TGTGCCAGTAGTATCCTCACCGGGGAGCTGTTTTTT
TRBV4-1	TRBJ2-2	NA	NA	CASSQVGLELAGELFF	TGCGCCAGCAGCCAAGTTGGCCTAGAATTGGCCGGGGAGCTGTTTTTT
TRBV29-1	TRBJ1-2	NA	NA	CSVELRSSETNYGYTF	TGCAGCGTTGAGCTGCGGTCGTCGGAAACTAACTATGGCTACACCTTC